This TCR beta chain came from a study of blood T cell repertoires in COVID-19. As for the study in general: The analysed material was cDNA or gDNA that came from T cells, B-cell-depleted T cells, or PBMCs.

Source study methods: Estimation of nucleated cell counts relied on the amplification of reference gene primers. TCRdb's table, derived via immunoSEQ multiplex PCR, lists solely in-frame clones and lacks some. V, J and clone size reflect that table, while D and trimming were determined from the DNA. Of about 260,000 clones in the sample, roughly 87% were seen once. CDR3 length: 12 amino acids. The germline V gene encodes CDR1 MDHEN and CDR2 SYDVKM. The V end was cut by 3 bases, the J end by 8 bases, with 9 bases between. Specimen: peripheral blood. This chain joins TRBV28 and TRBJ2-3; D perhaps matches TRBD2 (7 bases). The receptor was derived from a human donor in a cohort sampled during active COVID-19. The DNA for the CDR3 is TGTGCCAGCAGTTTCGGGGGGCTTACGCAGTATTTT. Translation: CASSFGGLTQYF.